This T cell receptor (beta chain) was captured in a study of T cell repertoires in cytomegalovirus infection. Study-level information: Signatures in public TCR beta sequences pointed to both CMV infection and matching HLA type.

Germline V CDR1 and CDR2: MNHEY, SMNVEV (reference sequence). The CDR3 has 16 residues. V was clipped by 6 bases and J by 8 bases; unmatched bases: 14. Study conclusions and caveats: There were HLA-C-restricted CMV-specific TCR beta clonotypes dominating the ex vivo response. Cumulative frequency of public TCR beta families picked out carriers of CMV plus the relevant HLA.

This clonotype was found many times. Its antigen is not identified. TCRdb fed the reads into MiXCR, producing one record per CDR3 protein. The sample shows some 180,000 distinct CDR3 sequences, roughly 9% of them seen only once. This chain uses TRBV27 with TRBJ2-1; 9 bases are a match to TRBD2. The sequencing input was PBMCs. This sequence was found in a human donor in good health (CMV status not recorded). Some clones in this sample may be carry-over from other donors' samples. The CDR3 loop reads CASSYEPGLASDEQFF. The DNA of the CDR3 is TGTGCCAGCAGCTATGAGCCGGGACTAGCTTCCGATGAGCAGTTCTTC.